This TCR beta chain was identified during a study of blood T cell repertoires in COVID-19 (dated by TCRdb to 2019 to 2021). With respect to the entire study: Samples covering the acute and convalescent phases of COVID-19 were provided by collaborators in the United States, Italy and Spain. The material from the prospective study consisted of cDNA or gDNA derived from T cells, B-cell-depleted T cells, or PBMCs. The dataset comprised deeply sampled blood TCRbeta repertoires from subjects exposed to, actively infected with, or recovered from COVID-19. A freely available public database, intended as a resource for researchers studying the immune response to SARS-CoV-2, is where the repertoires were released. Samples came from the ongoing ImmuneRACE study (first 160 participants) plus 1,254 subjects from 6 global collaborators. The sample metadata nearly always contained a de-identified subject ID, COVID-19 status, age in years and sex. Where available, HLA class I and class II types were taken from metadata supplied by the sample provider and were not determined by assay-based typing. Overall study outcomes, separate from this receptor: Clinical and demographic metadata were provided uncurated, with the amount varying by source and participant.

The germline V gene encodes CDR1 SGHRS and CDR2 YFSETQ. The CDR3, cysteine through phenylalanine, is 15 amino acids long. The read is trimmed to its CDR3 DNA, 45 bases read in frame from base 1. V sheds 4 bases and J sheds 0 bases, leaving 12 bases between their ends. Whole blood was collected in K2EDTA tubes by collaborating institutions according to the institutions' own protocols. For TCRbeta analysis, collaborators shipped samples as frozen whole blood, isolated PBMCs, or DNA extracted from either of those sample types. Worth noting for this clone: This clone's antigen is unknown. Within one base of it there is no much larger clone, and no base qualities were kept.

TCRbeta CDR3 regions were amplified from genomic DNA by means of the immunoSEQ Assay, a bias-controlled multiplex PCR. For the original study's pipeline: Within the assay, amplification of reference gene primers was used to estimate how many nucleated cells each sample contained. To quantify the absolute abundance of each unique TCRbeta CDR3 rearrangement, sequence reads were collapsed and filtered. For each sample, productive Simpson clonality was calculated as the square root of Simpson's diversity index across productive rearrangements. TCRdb stores this immuneACCESS table with in-frame sequences only. Part of the clones is absent; in the studies checked, under half of the shortfall reflects unresolved V genes, and no reason is known for the rest. Clonal size and the V and J genes are those of that table, whereas D and trimming came from the DNA. The sample profile shows tens of thousands of clones; roughly 89% of them were found once. The ten largest clones take up approximately 10% of the sample.

The sequencing sample was made of peripheral blood. This receptor was obtained from a man aged 80 or over with acute or convalescent COVID-19. This chain is built from TRBV5-1 and TRBJ2-3, with TRBD2 tentatively as D gene (6 bases match). In nucleotides, the sequence is TGCGCCAGCAGCCCCGGGACTCTCAGCACAGATACGCAGTATTTT. This codes for CASSPGTLSTDTQYF.